This TCR beta chain was captured in a study of control samples from healthy donors and cancer patients. CDR1 is SGHAT, CDR2 FQNNGV, per germline. This CDR3 contains 14 residues. V dropped 4 bases and J dropped 5 bases, with 14 bases sitting between them. Sequenced by immunoSEQ multiplex PCR; TCRdb stores in-frame clones only, minus some. The sample shows around 120,000 clones, 93% of them seen only once. This receptor was taken from a man younger than 40 in good health. The J gene is TRBJ2-5, the V gene TRBV11-2; D is unresolved. The specimen sequenced was blood. CDR3: CASSSSLVLETQYF. The CDR3 coding sequence is TGTGCCAGCAGCTCATCTCTAGTCCTGGAGACCCAGTACTTC.